The source of this T cell receptor (beta chain) is a study of T cell responses to AZD1222 COVID-19 vaccine. The trim removed 7 bases at V and 0 bases at J, leaving 14 bases unmatched. CDR3 length: 20 residues. Germline V gives CDR1 LGHNA, CDR2 YSLEER. Assay: immunoSEQ multiplex PCR; the TCRdb copy retains only in-frame clones and omits some. There are about 150,000 clones in the sample; about nine tenths occur only once, and 3% to 3.5% lies in the top ten. This TCR was sampled from an adult in good health. The chain links TRBV4-3 to TRBJ2-4, with 14 bases identical to TRBD2. This material consisted of peripheral blood, taken on day 0 of MenACWY control vaccination. CDR3 nucleotides: TGCGCCAGCAACCTCGGACTAGCGGGGGGCCACTTGTCAGCCAAAAACATTCAGTACTTC. This gives the protein CASNLGLAGGHLSAKNIQYF.